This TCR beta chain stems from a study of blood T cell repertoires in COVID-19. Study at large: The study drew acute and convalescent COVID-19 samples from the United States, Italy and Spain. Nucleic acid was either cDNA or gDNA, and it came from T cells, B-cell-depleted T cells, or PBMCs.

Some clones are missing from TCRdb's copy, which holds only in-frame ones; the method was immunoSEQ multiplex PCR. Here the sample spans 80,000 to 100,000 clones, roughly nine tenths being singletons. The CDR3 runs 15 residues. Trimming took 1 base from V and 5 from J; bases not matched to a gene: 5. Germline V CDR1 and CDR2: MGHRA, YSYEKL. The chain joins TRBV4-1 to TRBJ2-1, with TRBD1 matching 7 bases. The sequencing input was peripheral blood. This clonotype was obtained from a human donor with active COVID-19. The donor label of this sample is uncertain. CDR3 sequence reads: CASSQGQGHHNEQFF. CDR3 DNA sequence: TGCGCCAGCAGCCAAGGACAGGGCCACCACAATGAGCAGTTCTTC.